The 20 T cell receptor beta chains reported below all come from one sample, sequenced in a study of T cells in Graves' hyperthyroidism and ophthalmopathy. Amplified TCR beta CDR3 regions came from RNA transcripts. Researchers ran a first-round RT-PCR on the TCR CDR3 using the HTBI primer set. TCRdb re-derived calls from the multiplex PCR reads in MiXCR, one entry per CDR3 protein. The sample has 250,000 or so distinct CDR3 sequences, 13% to 15% seen once. Material: blood. All receptors derive from a woman aged 45-65 years with Graves' hyperthyroidism that later progressed to Graves' ophthalmopathy.

This clonotype was counted at least ten times. The rearrangement links TRBV6-1 to TRBJ2-7, with TRBD2 matching over 7 bases. Looked up from germline, CDR1 is MNHNS and CDR2 is SASEGT. The CDR3 has 12 amino acids. The V and J ends lost 8 bases and 3 bases, in that order; junction bases with no gene match: 4. The CDR3 is CASWDYLYEQYF. Written as DNA, the CDR3 is TGTGCCAGCTGGGACTACCTCTACGAGCAGTACTTC.

This clonotype was counted at least ten times. The chain uses TRBV30 and TRBJ2-3; 8 positions match TRBD2. This CDR3 spans 15 amino acids. J lost 4 bases, V lost 0 bases, and 6 bases had no gene match. CDR1 is GTSNPN, CDR2 SVGIG, per germline (reference sequence). The CDR3 nucleotides are TGTGCCTGGAGTGTCAGCGGGAGTGGCGCAGATACGCAGTATTTT. It translates to CAWSVSGSGADTQYF.

This clonotype was seen ten or more times. V and J are TRBV28 and TRBJ2-5, with D perhaps TRBD1 (5 bases). V shed 7 bases and J shed 6 bases, with 18 bases lying between them. Germline CDR1 and CDR2: MDHEN and SYDVKM. The CDR3 runs to 14 residues. CDR3 coding DNA: TGTGCCAGCACGGAGTTAAGGCAGGGAAAGACCCAGTACTTC. Residues: CASTELRQGKTQYF.

This clonotype has just a few counts. The chain is built from TRBV6-1 and TRBJ2-7; 9 nucleotides line up with TRBD1. V trimming: 2 bases; J trimming: 5 bases; junction bases outside the gene matches: 4. CDR1 is MNHNS and CDR2 is SASEGT in the germline V gene. CDR3 length: 14 residues. The chain's CDR3 is CASSEPGQGHEQYF. For the CDR3, the DNA is TGTGCCAGCAGTGAACCGGGACAGGGTCACGAGCAGTACTTC.

This clonotype has ten or more counts. The V call is TRBV2, the J call TRBJ2-1; 7 bases match TRBD2. V dropped 6 bases and J dropped 0; count of bases not matched to a gene: 8. Looked up from germline, CDR1 is SNHLY and CDR2 is FYNNEI. The CDR3 runs to 16 residues. This chain's CDR3 is CASRRALASSYNEQFF. Here the CDR3 DNA reads TGTGCCAGCAGGAGGGCACTAGCGAGCTCCTACAATGAGCAGTTCTTC. Together with reference TRBV2 and TRBJ2-1, the CDR3 gives the full variable domain: EPEVTQTPSHQVTQMGQEVILRCVPISNHLYFYWYRQILGQKVEFLVSFYNNEISEKSEIFDDQFSVERPDGSNFTLKIRSTKLEDSAMYFCASRRALASSYNEQFFGPGTRLTVL.

In its sample, this clonotype was seen many times. V is TRBV28 and J is TRBJ2-5, with TRBD1 identical over 8 bases. Germline CDR1 reads MDHEN; CDR2 reads SYDVKM. The CDR3 runs to 15 residues. Trimming cost V 6 bases and J 5 bases; bases outside gene matches: 11. The CDR3 here is CASSPSTGGWETQYF. CDR3 DNA sequence: TGTGCCAGCAGCCCAAGTACAGGGGGGTGGGAGACCCAGTACTTC.

The chain recombines TRBV6-1 with TRBJ2-7; 7 bases match TRBD1. V was clipped by 4 bases and J by 4 bases; unmatched bases: 10. The CDR3 covers 15 residues. CDR1 MNHNS and CDR2 SASEGT come from the germline V gene. DNA of the CDR3: TGTGCCAGCAGTGCCACAGGGGCGTCTACTTACGAGCAGTACTTC. Translating it yields CASSATGASTYEQYF.

This clonotype was counted many times. The rearrangement joins TRBV18 to TRBJ1-5; 10 bases map to TRBD1. CDR3 length equals 15 residues. Trimming took 6 bases from V and 5 from J; bases not matched to a gene: 7. Germline V lookup: CDR1 KGHSH, CDR2 LQKENI. The CDR3 protein is CASSRDRGRDQPQHF. CDR3 sequence (DNA): TGTGCCAGCTCGCGAGACAGGGGGCGAGATCAGCCCCAGCATTTT. The full variable domain, with the rest looked up from reference TRBV18 and TRBJ1-5, is NAGVMQNPRHLVRRRGQEARLRCSPMKGHSHVYWYRQLPEEGLKFMVYLQKENIIDESGMPKERFSAEFPKEGPSILRIQQVVRGDSAAYFCASSRDRGRDQPQHFGDGTRLSIL.

This clonotype showed up many times. CDR3 nucleotide sequence: TGTGCCAGCAGGGTTACCAGGTTCATGAACACTGAAGCTTTCTTT. This gives the protein CASRVTRFMNTEAFF. The chain is built from TRBV6-2 or TRBV6-3 and TRBJ1-1; D not certain. CDR3 length: 15 amino acids. Per germline, CDR1 MNHEY and CDR2 SVGEGT. The V end lost 6 bases, the J end lost 0 bases, and 14 bases lay between the germline ends.

This clonotype was counted ten times or more. The V and J genes are TRBV12-3 or TRBV12-4 and TRBJ2-1; unclear D gene. The CDR3 contains 14 residues. With 3 bases removed from V and 0 bases from J, the gap between germline ends came to 6 bases. In nucleotides, the CDR3 is TGTGCCAGCAGTTTTACCAGCTCCTACAATGAGCAGTTCTTC. Amino acids: CASSFTSSYNEQFF.

This clonotype was observed many times. J is TRBJ1-1 and V is TRBV6-5, with a possible D match to TRBD1 (5 bases). Trimming pared 0 bases from V and 1 base from J, leaving 6 bases between. The CDR3 totals 14 residues. Germline lookup yields CDR1 MNHEY and CDR2 SVGAGI. The CDR3 loop is CASSYSRGNTEAFF. CDR3 nucleotides: TGTGCCAGCAGTTACTCTAGGGGGAACACTGAAGCTTTCTTT.

A few counts support this clonotype. This sequence joins TRBV20-1 and TRBJ1-5; D possibly corresponds to TRBD1 (5 bases). Per germline, CDR1 DFQATT and CDR2 SNEGSKA (reference sequence). The CDR3 covers 14 residues. Trimming stripped 0 bases from V and 6 bases from J, with 12 bases between. DNA for the CDR3: TGCAGTGCTAGAGAGGGGCAGGGCGGTCAGCCCCAGCATTTT. It specifies CSAREGQGGQPQHF.

This clonotype was counted ten times or more. V usage is TRBV20-1 and J usage is TRBJ2-7; the D is unclear. This CDR3 is built from 11 residues. The germline V gene has CDR1 DFQATT and CDR2 SNEGSKA (reference sequence). Trimming removed 7 bases from V and 3 bases from J, with 10 bases in between. The DNA of the CDR3 is TGCAGTGTCGCCCGCCGCTACGAGCAGTACTTC. Translation gives CSVARRYEQYF.

This clonotype was picked up many times. The rearrangement uses TRBV11-2 and TRBJ2-1, with TRBD2 identical over 7 bases. CDR1 SGHAT and CDR2 FQNNGV come from the germline V gene. This CDR3 comprises 11 residues. V dropped 3 bases and J dropped 15; count of bases not matched to a gene: 5. The CDR3 region is CASSLGGRPFF. In DNA form, the CDR3 reads TGTGCCAGCAGCTTGGGGGGGAGGCCGTTCTTC.

The chain combines TRBV4-1 with TRBJ1-5; TRBD1 is a possible D gene (6 bases). The CDR3 runs to 16 residues. Trimming cost V 0 bases and J 0 bases, with 9 bases left between them. Germline V CDR1 and CDR2: MGHRA, YSYEKL. For the CDR3, the DNA is TGCGCCAGCAGCCAAGAGGGGGGGCTTAGCAATCAGCCCCAGCATTTT. Translated, it gives CASSQEGGLSNQPQHF.

The chain combines TRBV6-1 with TRBJ1-2, with a possible D match to TRBD1 (5 bases). Trimming took 8 bases from V and 6 from J, leaving 16 bases between them. Germline V gives CDR1 MNHNS, CDR2 SASEGT. The CDR3 extends over 13 amino acids. CDR3 amino acids: CASRTPGLDGYTF. The CDR3 coding sequence is TGTGCCAGCCGTACTCCGGGACTGGATGGCTACACCTTC.

V gene TRBV24-1 combines with J gene TRBJ2-5; D gene unclear. The V gene's germline CDR1 is KGHDR and CDR2 SFDVKD. Trimming pared 3 bases from V and 8 bases from J, leaving 18 bases between. This CDR3 is built from 15 residues. CDR3 sequence reads: CATSDVTGPGNTQYF. CDR3 DNA sequence: TGTGCCACCAGTGATGTTACCGGGCCTGGAAATACCCAGTACTTC.

The chain joins TRBV10-3 to TRBJ2-3, with a tentative D call TRBD2 (6 bases). Trimming took 3 bases from V and 0 from J, leaving 10 bases between them. Germline CDR1 ENHRY, CDR2 SYGVKD. The CDR3 loop spans 15 amino acids. CDR3 loop: CAISDQAGSTDTQYF. In DNA, the CDR3 is TGTGCCATCAGTGACCAGGCGGGGAGCACAGATACGCAGTATTTT.

The J gene is TRBJ2-1, the V gene TRBV7-9; 8 bases match TRBD2. Germline lookup yields CDR1 SEHNR and CDR2 FQNEAQ (reference sequence). V trimming: 5 bases; J trimming: 5 bases; junction bases outside the gene matches: 8. The CDR3 extends over 15 amino acids. The CDR3 spells CASSVLAETHNEQFF. CDR3 nucleotides: TGTGCCAGCAGCGTACTAGCGGAGACCCACAATGAGCAGTTCTTC.

This clonotype was picked up many times. The chain recombines TRBV12-3 or TRBV12-4 with TRBJ2-3; D is perhaps TRBD2 (6 bases). The CDR3 length is 13 residues. Trimming cost V 3 bases and J 6 bases, with 10 bases left between them. CDR3 bases: TGTGCCAGCAGTTTCACGGGGAGGGATACGCAGTATTTT. Protein: CASSFTGRDTQYF.